Below are 18 T cell receptor beta chains sequenced from a single sample in a study of T cells in localized non-small cell lung cancer (dated by TCRdb to 2020 to 2021). Receptor libraries were prepared by the immunoSEQ multiplex PCR assay. TCRdb carries this immuneACCESS record with in-frame sequences only. Its versions omit some clonotypes, under half of them owing to an unresolved V gene in the studies checked, with the rest unexplained. This sample gives 1,400 or so clones in total; roughly 26% of them show up just once. The ten largest clones capture roughly 10% of the sample. The material sequenced was normal lung tissue next to the tumor, taken before any cancer treatment. The receptor source for this set is a male donor aged 60 or over with stage I lung adenocarcinoma.

This chain connects TRBV11-3 to TRBJ1-4; possibly TRBD1 for D (5 bases). The CDR3 contains 14 residues. CDR1 and CDR2 from the germline V gene are SGHNT and YENEEA. Trimming cost V 5 bases and J 6 bases, with 13 bases left between them. The CDR3 spells CASSRLREDEKLFF. For the CDR3, the DNA is TGTGCCAGCAGCCGTCTCAGGGAGGATGAAAAACTGTTTTTT.

The table lists this clone with a few counts. The chain joins TRBV6-8 to TRBJ2-7; D might be TRBD1 (6 bases). Trimming took off 5 bases at V and 1 base at J, with 15 bases between the two ends. CDR1 is MNHGY, CDR2 SAAAGT, per germline. The CDR3 is 15 residues long. The CDR3 spells CASSEPSTGSYEQYF. Written as DNA, the CDR3 is TGTGCCAGCAGTGAGCCCTCAACAGGGTCCTACGAGCAGTACTTC.

V usage is TRBV11-3 and J usage is TRBJ2-1; D gene unclear. The CDR3 is 14 residues long. Trimming removed 1 base from V and 5 bases from J, with 9 bases in between. The germline V gene encodes CDR1 SGHNT and CDR2 YENEEA. In nucleotides, the CDR3 is TGTGCCAGCAGCTTAGGGCCGGACCACAATGAGCAGTTCTTC. This gives the protein CASSLGPDHNEQFF.

The rearrangement links TRBV19 to TRBJ2-7, with TRBD1 identical over 8 bases. The CDR3 length is 14 residues. The ends lost 3 bases at V and 2 bases at J; junction bases unmatched: 3. Per germline, CDR1 LNHDA and CDR2 SQIVND (reference sequence). The CDR3 bases are TGTGCCAGTAGTATGGGACAGGCTACCTACGAGCAGTACTTC. Amino acid sequence: CASSMGQATYEQYF.

In its sample, this clone was seen a few times. The gene calls are TRBV9 and TRBJ2-5; 8 bases are a match to TRBD2. The CDR3 loop spans 14 amino acids. Per germline, CDR1 SGDLS and CDR2 YYNGEE. The trim removed 5 bases at V and 5 bases at J, leaving 8 bases unmatched. The CDR3 reads CASSEWASGETQYF. In DNA, the CDR3 is TGTGCCAGCAGTGAGTGGGCTAGCGGGGAGACCCAGTACTTC.

This clone showed up just a few times. The rearrangement uses TRBV6-7 and TRBJ2-6; 7 bases are a match to TRBD1. TRBV6-7 is placed among ORFs of uncertain function. Trimming took 5 bases from V and 0 from J; bases not matched to a gene: 13. The CDR3 has 19 amino acids. The CDR3 loop is CASSPNWGQRYSGANVLTF. CDR3 DNA: TGTGCCAGCAGTCCCAATTGGGGACAGAGGTACTCTGGGGCCAACGTCCTGACTTTC.

In its sample, this clone was seen a few times. The chain links TRBV10-3 to TRBJ1-6; D unclear. The germline V gene encodes CDR1 ENHRY and CDR2 SYGVKD. The CDR3 consists of 14 residues. V was clipped by 0 bases and J by 11 bases, with 11 bases between them. The chain's CDR3 is CAISESPDSAPLHF. In DNA, the CDR3 is TGTGCCATCAGTGAGTCACCAGATTCGGCACCCCTCCACTTT.

This clone is medium-sized within its sample. The genes are TRBV11-3 and TRBJ2-7, with 9 bases matching TRBD2. V was pared by 1 base and J by 4 bases, with 5 bases of the junction left unmatched. This CDR3 comprises 15 residues. Germline loops: CDR1 SGHNT, CDR2 YENEEA. The CDR3 spells CASSLGSSGAYEQYF. CDR3 nucleotides: TGTGCCAGCAGCTTAGGGTCTAGCGGGGCTTACGAGCAGTACTTC.

The V gene is TRBV30, the J gene TRBJ1-4; D not certain. Germline assignment: CDR1 GTSNPN and CDR2 SVGIG (reference sequence). The CDR3 has 12 amino acids. With 4 bases removed from V and 7 bases from J, the gap between germline ends came to 10 bases. The chain's CDR3 is CAWNPPFEKLFF. In DNA, the CDR3 is TGTGCCTGGAACCCCCCCTTTGAAAAACTGTTTTTT.

A few counts support this clone. CDR3 loop: CASSSLKGAQPQHF. CDR3 coding DNA: TGTGCCAGCAGTTCCCTGAAAGGGGCACAGCCCCAGCATTTT. The genes are TRBV28 and TRBJ1-5, with D possibly matching TRBD1 (5 bases). CDR3 length: 14 residues. Germline CDR1 MDHEN, CDR2 SYDVKM. The V end lost 4 bases, the J end lost 7 bases, and 14 bases lay between the germline ends.

This clone was recorded a few times. The chain recombines TRBV5-1 with TRBJ1-5, with a possible D match to TRBD1 (5 bases). Germline V gives CDR1 SGHRS, CDR2 YFSETQ. V was shortened by 0 bases and J by 3 bases, with 10 bases between the two germline ends. The CDR3 is 15 amino acids. The CDR3, as DNA: TGCGCCAGCAGCTTGGATGGAGGGGTCAATCAGCCCCAGCATTTT. Amino acid sequence: CASSLDGGVNQPQHF.

The rearrangement joins TRBV6-8 to TRBJ1-1, with 10 positions matching TRBD1. The germline CDR1 and CDR2 sequences are MNHGY and SAAAGT. V lost 5 bases and J lost 7; bases outside the gene matches: 10. The CDR3 totals 15 residues. The CDR3 is CASSPSTGGSSEAFF. In DNA, the CDR3 is TGTGCCAGCAGTCCGTCGACAGGGGGCTCGAGTGAAGCTTTCTTT.

The table lists this clone with a few counts. The chain recombines TRBV12-5 with TRBJ2-7, with 9 nucleotides matching TRBD2. Per germline, CDR1 LGHNT and CDR2 FRNRAP. This CDR3 is 14 amino acids long. CDR3 DNA: TGTGCCAGCGGGGGTGGGACTAGCCTCTACGAGCAGTACTTC. Protein product: CASGGGTSLYEQYF.

This sequence joins TRBV10-2 and TRBJ2-1; D remains ambiguous. This CDR3 has 14 residues. The ends were cut back, 2 bases at V and 8 bases at J, with 13 bases in the middle. Germline loops: CDR1 WSHSY, CDR2 SAAADI. CDR3 region: CASSEGSPYDEQFF. The DNA of the CDR3 is TGCGCCAGCAGTGAGGGTAGTCCTTACGATGAGCAGTTCTTC.

This clone was counted between two and nine times. This chain connects TRBV6-8 to TRBJ1-4, with D uncertain. This CDR3 comprises 14 residues. Trimming took 5 bases from V and 0 from J, leaving 7 bases between them. Germline lookup yields CDR1 MNHGY and CDR2 SAAAGT. The CDR3 here is CASSDGATNEKLFF. The CDR3 bases are TGTGCCAGCAGTGACGGGGCAACTAATGAAAAACTGTTTTTT.

The chain has TRBV23-1 and TRBJ1-1; D might be TRBD1 (6 bases). Being an ORF, TRBV23-1 has a function that is uncertain. The CDR3 has 16 residues. The V and J ends lost 6 bases and 4 bases respectively, with 21 bases between them. CDR3 nucleotide sequence: TGCGCCAGCAGCCAAGATCTAGGCACAGGGTTCACTGAAGCTTTCTTT. Protein sequence: CASSQDLGTGFTEAFF.

A few counts support this clone. This chain connects TRBV28 to TRBJ2-5; weak D call: TRBD2 (5 bases). The CDR3 loop spans 15 amino acids. V dropped 5 bases and J dropped 4 bases, with 17 bases sitting between them. Germline loops: CDR1 MDHEN, CDR2 SYDVKM. As DNA, the CDR3 is TGTGCCAGCAGTATCTCGGTCCGCGGAGGAGAGACCCAGTACTTC. Translated, it gives CASSISVRGGETQYF. The full variable domain, with the rest looked up from reference TRBV28 and TRBJ2-5, is DVKVTQSSRYLVKRTGEKVFLECVQDMDHENMFWYRQDPGLGLRLIYFSYDVKMKEKGDIPEGYSVSREKKERFSLILESASTNQTSMYLCASSISVRGGETQYFGPGTRLLVL.

This rearrangement joins TRBV19 to TRBJ1-1, with 7 bases fitting TRBD1. The CDR3 is 13 residues long. V dropped 6 bases and J dropped 7; count of bases not matched to a gene: 8. Germline CDR1 LNHDA, CDR2 SQIVND (reference sequence). For the CDR3, the DNA is TGTGCCAGTAGACTACAGGGGAGTTTTGAAGCTTTCTTT. Translating it yields CASRLQGSFEAFF.